This T cell receptor (beta chain) stems from a study of beta chain features in type 1 diabetes. Investigators reverse transcribed all isolated RNA, so they sequenced expressed TCRB transcripts. Assay used: immunoSEQ multiplex PCR; TCRdb lists only in-frame clones, some missing. The table records fewer than 350,000 clones, about 8.5% of them present only once. CDR1 and CDR2 from the germline V gene are MNHEY and SMNVEV (reference sequence). CDR3 length: 15 amino acids. V gave up 5 bases and J gave up 4 bases, with 15 bases separating them. The rearrangement uses TRBV27 and TRBJ2-1; D remains ambiguous. The clonotype comes from a young woman in good health. Sequencing used central memory CD4+ T cells from blood. The DNA for the CDR3 is TGTGCCAGCAGTCCCGGTTTGAGTCTGTACAATGAGCAGTTCTTC. It specifies CASSPGLSLYNEQFF.